This TCR beta chain was sequenced during a study of blood T cell repertoires in COVID-19. Study-level background: Samples came from the United States, Italy and Spain, spanning acute and convalescent COVID-19. From T cells, B-cell-depleted T cells, or PBMCs came the material, which was cDNA or gDNA.

TCRdb keeps only in-frame clones here, not all; method: immunoSEQ multiplex PCR. The table has 100,000 or so clones, 78% seen once. Losses at the gene ends were 4 bases for V and 3 bases for J; bases not matched to a gene: 6. There are 15 residues in the CDR3. Germline CDR1 reads SGHRS; CDR2 reads YFSETQ. This receptor was taken from a man aged 55 to 70 with active or convalescent COVID-19. V gene TRBV5-1 combines with J gene TRBJ1-1, with 10 nucleotides matching TRBD1. The material sequenced was peripheral blood. The CDR3 reads CASSVDRGLHTEAFF. The CDR3 nucleotides are TGCGCCAGCAGCGTAGACAGGGGGCTACACACTGAAGCTTTCTTT.